Below, 14 T cell receptor beta chains from the same sample are listed, as sequenced in a study of blood T cell repertoires in COVID-19. The data were produced by immunoSEQ multiplex PCR, yet TCRdb's version contains in-frame clones alone and is incomplete. Of over 100,000 clones detected, around 90% appear once; the ten largest clones hold more than 5%. What was sequenced was peripheral blood. All receptors derive from a woman in her fifties or sixties with COVID-19, enrolled during active disease.

V gene TRBV13 combines with J gene TRBJ2-1, with 9 bases matching TRBD2. This CDR3 region has 15 residues. The germline CDR1 and CDR2 sequences are PRHDT and FYEKMQ (reference sequence). V dropped 4 bases and J dropped 3; count of bases not matched to a gene: 4. As DNA, the CDR3 is TGTGCCAGCAGCTCTCTAGCGGGGCTCTACAATGAGCAGTTCTTC. Its protein is CASSSLAGLYNEQFF.

The genes are TRBV11-1 and TRBJ1-6, with TRBD1 matching over 11 bases. The CDR3 consists of 14 residues. Losses at the gene ends were 6 bases for V and 9 bases for J; bases not matched to a gene: 4. CDR1 SGHAT and CDR2 FQDESV come from the germline V gene (reference sequence). CDR3 amino acids: CASRPGTGGSPLHF. The CDR3 nucleotides read TGTGCCAGCAGACCCGGGACAGGGGGTTCACCCCTCCACTTT.

The chain joins TRBV28 to TRBJ2-7; perhaps TRBD2 as D (5 bases). This CDR3 has 13 amino acids. V gave up 5 bases and J gave up 4 bases, with 12 bases separating them. Germline loops: CDR1 MDHEN, CDR2 SYDVKM. For the CDR3, the DNA is TGTGCCAGCAGTCTCGGAGGAACTTACGAGCAGTACTTC. Encoded protein: CASSLGGTYEQYF. Based on the CDR3 plus reference TRBV28 and TRBJ2-7, the full variable domain is DVKVTQSSRYLVKRTGEKVFLECVQDMDHENMFWYRQDPGLGLRLIYFSYDVKMKEKGDIPEGYSVSREKKERFSLILESASTNQTSMYLCASSLGGTYEQYFGPGTRLTVT.

The V and J genes are TRBV5-1 and TRBJ2-7, with D uncertain. Deletions cut 2 bases from V and 3 bases from J, with 6 bases between. The CDR3 loop spans 12 amino acids. From germline, CDR1 is SGHRS and CDR2 YFSETQ. CDR3 coding DNA: TGCGCCAGCAGCTTATCAGGCTACGAGCAGTACTTC. Translated, it gives CASSLSGYEQYF.

This clone has a single count. The CDR3 nucleotides are TGTGCCAGCAGCAATCGTGCGGGGTCGTACAATGAGCAGTTCTTC. This gives the protein CASSNRAGSYNEQFF. This chain joins TRBV27 and TRBJ2-1; possibly TRBD2 for D (6 bases). The CDR3 totals 15 residues. CDR1 is MNHEY and CDR2 is SMNVEV in the germline V gene (reference sequence). Trimming removed 6 bases at V and 4 bases at J, with 16 bases between.

The chain combines TRBV6-1 with TRBJ1-4; D possibly corresponds to TRBD1 (6 bases). Germline V gene lookup returns CDR1 MNHNS and CDR2 SASEGT. V lost 1 base and J lost 7, with 13 bases in between. The CDR3 contains 15 residues. The CDR3 nucleotides read TGTGCCAGCAGTGAAGTGGCAGGGGTGGGTGAAAAACTGTTTTTT. It encodes CASSEVAGVGEKLFF.

The chain has TRBV11-2 and TRBJ2-6, with 7 nucleotides matching TRBD1. The germline V gene encodes CDR1 SGHAT and CDR2 FQNNGV. CDR3 length equals 17 residues. The V and J ends lost 5 bases and 4 bases, in that order; junction bases with no gene match: 11. In DNA form, the CDR3 reads TGTGCCAGCAGCCAAAGGGACAGTCTGAGGGGGGCCAACGTCCTGACTTTC. It encodes CASSQRDSLRGANVLTF.

This clone was recorded a few times. V and J are TRBV19 and TRBJ2-7, with 8 nucleotides matching TRBD2. CDR3 length: 14 amino acids. The junction had 6 bases not matched to a gene; V was cut back by 8 bases and J by 0 bases. CDR1 and CDR2 (germline): LNHDA, SQIVND (reference sequence). The CDR3 protein is CASRTGTSSYEQYF. CDR3 in DNA: TGTGCCAGTCGAACCGGGACTAGCTCCTACGAGCAGTACTTC.

The J gene is TRBJ1-4, the V gene TRBV7-9; 8 nucleotides align to TRBD1. After removal of 5 bases from V and 6 bases from J, the junction contained 5 bases not matched to a gene. Germline V CDR1 and CDR2: SEHNR, FQNEAQ (reference sequence). The CDR3 is made up of 14 amino acids. This chain's CDR3 is CASSQTGVDEKLFF. For the CDR3, the DNA is TGTGCCAGCAGCCAGACAGGGGTGGATGAAAAACTGTTTTTT. The full variable domain, rest sourced from reference TRBV7-9 and TRBJ1-4, is DTGVSQNPRHKITKRGQNVTFRCDPISEHNRLYWYRQTLGQGPEFLTYFQNEAQLEKSRLLSDRFSAERPKGSFSTLEIQRTEQGDSAMYLCASSQTGVDEKLFFGSGTQLSVL.

J is TRBJ2-5 and V is TRBV19, with TRBD2 matching over 8 bases. Germline lookup yields CDR1 LNHDA and CDR2 SQIVND (reference sequence). Trimming cost V 5 bases and J 1 base; bases outside gene matches: 3. The CDR3 length is 14 residues. CDR3 in DNA: TGTGCCAGTAGTCAGACTAGCGCCCAAGAGACCCAGTACTTC. Amino acid sequence: CASSQTSAQETQYF.

The rearrangement uses TRBV7-9 and TRBJ2-3; TRBD2 might be the D (6 bases). This CDR3 region has 16 residues. CDR1 and CDR2 (germline): SEHNR, FQNEAQ (reference sequence). Trimming removed 5 bases at V and 2 bases at J, with 17 bases between. The CDR3 sequence: CASSPGDSKVTDTQYF. The DNA of the CDR3 is TGTGCCAGCAGCCCGGGGGACTCCAAGGTCACAGATACGCAGTATTTT.

J is TRBJ1-4 and V is TRBV5-6; D is ambiguous. V shed 2 bases and J shed 5 bases, with 10 bases lying between them. Germline V CDR1 and CDR2: SGHDT, YYEEEE. The length of the CDR3 is 14 residues. The CDR3: CASSFGGRNEKLFF. CDR3 sequence (DNA): TGTGCCAGCAGCTTCGGAGGGCGGAATGAAAAACTGTTTTTT.

CDR3 coding DNA: TGTGCCAGCAGTGGATCCGGGACAGGGGAGACTCGCGACAATGAGCAGTTCTTC. It is translated as CASSGSGTGETRDNEQFF. The V call is TRBV2, the J call TRBJ2-1; 10 bases align to TRBD1. V lost 4 bases, J lost 5 bases, and 14 bases stayed unmatched. The CDR3 loop spans 18 amino acids. The germline V gene encodes CDR1 SNHLY and CDR2 FYNNEI.

The V call is TRBV6-5, the J call TRBJ1-1; TRBD1 is a possible D gene (5 bases). CDR1 MNHEY and CDR2 SVGAGI come from the germline V gene. The CDR3 has 14 residues. Deletions cut 6 bases from V and 10 bases from J, with 21 bases between. The CDR3 DNA follows: TGTGCCAGCAGGACAGATACCCCACCCCCCGTAGCTTTCTTT. The encoded protein is CASRTDTPPPVAFF.